Sequencing of this TCR beta chain was carried out in a study of T cell responses to AZD1222 COVID-19 vaccine. In the study overall: Pooling of second doses given at about 4 or about 12 weeks was done.

Looked up from germline, CDR1 is MNHEY and CDR2 is SVGAGI. The CDR3 is made up of 14 amino acids. V was trimmed by 2 bases and J by 3 bases, leaving 11 bases between them. Study conclusions and caveats: Most donors were white British, females outnumbered males, and clonal diversity was possibly underestimated. It was only a handful of AZD1222 recipients who were seropositive at baseline.

Repertoires were generated with immunoSEQ multiplex PCR, while TCRdb's copy carries only in-frame clones and drops some. The table has some 120,000 clones, approximately 88% seen once; the top ten hold about 5%. Details on this clone: Antigen: not known.

The genes are TRBV6-5 and TRBJ2-7; tentative D call: TRBD2 (6 bases). The material was peripheral blood, obtained on day 0 of AZD1222 vaccination. The sequence was collected from an adult in good health. CDR3: CASSYAGQLYEQYF. The CDR3 nucleotides are TGTGCCAGCAGTTACGCGGGGCAACTCTACGAGCAGTACTTC.